This section outlines one T cell receptor beta chain sequence together with its context. Its antigen is unidentified. These data are taken from a study of human T cells and chemical hapten exposure. Study-level information: During the approximately 25-week study period, patients had diphenylcyclopropenone applied to the scalp every week. The study, taken as a whole, reports: Controls formed significantly fewer large CDR3 similarity clusters than expanded TCRs did. TCRs at high frequency, those above 1 in 1000, did not change with DPC sensitization.

TCRdb re-called the RACE reads with MiXCR, one entry per CDR3 protein. The sample includes around 120,000 distinct CDR3 sequences, about 12% seen only once; the top ten take about 1.4%. This CDR3 region has 15 residues. The J segment lost 3 bases and the V segment lost 6 bases, leaving 4 bases of the junction unmatched. The germline V gene has CDR1 MNHEY and CDR2 SVGEGT. Documented time point: patch test 1, 2 weeks after DPC sensitization. This sample's treatment: therapeutic diphenylcyclopropenone sensitization with weekly scalp DPC. This receptor was obtained from a woman aged 50 to 60 with alopecia areata. Some clones in this sample may be carry-over from other donors' samples. V usage is TRBV6-2 or TRBV6-3 and J usage is TRBJ2-2; the match to TRBD2 covers 10 bases. The sample consisted of whole blood, taken in connection with sensitization to the hapten diphenylcyclopropenone (DPC). The CDR3 loop is CASSRTSGDTGELFF. CDR3 nucleotides: TGTGCCAGCAGCAGGACTAGCGGTGACACCGGGGAGCTGTTTTTT.